One and the same sample provided the 9 T cell receptor beta chains below, sequenced in a study of blood T cell repertoires in COVID-19. The protocol was immunoSEQ multiplex PCR, while the TCRdb copy is restricted to in-frame clones and leaves out a portion. The sample carries approximately 97,000 clones, approximately 86% recorded once. What was sequenced was peripheral blood. These receptors all stem from a woman aged 50 to 65 with COVID-19, enrolled during active disease.

This clone was detected only a few times. The chain couples TRBV2 to TRBJ1-1; 11 nucleotides line up with TRBD1. CDR1 and CDR2 (germline): SNHLY, FYNNEI. CDR3 length equals 16 residues. After removal of 4 bases from V and 4 bases from J, the junction contained 8 bases not matched to a gene. CDR3 protein: CASSARTGGGGTEAFF. The CDR3 bases are TGTGCCAGCAGTGCCAGGACAGGGGGCGGGGGCACTGAAGCTTTCTTT. The full variable domain, in which reference TRBV2 and TRBJ1-1 provide the parts outside the CDR3, is EPEVTQTPSHQVTQMGQEVILRCVPISNHLYFYWYRQILGQKVEFLVSFYNNEISEKSEIFDDQFSVERPDGSNFTLKIRSTKLEDSAMYFCASSARTGGGGTEAFFGQGTRLTVV.

V gene TRBV7-2 combines with J gene TRBJ1-2, with D hard to call. The length of the CDR3 is 14 residues. Germline CDR1 is SGHTA and CDR2 is FQGNSA. With 6 bases removed from V and 4 bases from J, the gap between germline ends came to 15 bases. Here the CDR3 reads CASSHPGRSYGYTF. DNA for the CDR3: TGTGCCAGCAGTCACCCGGGTCGGAGCTATGGCTACACCTTC.

The chain has TRBV2 and TRBJ2-4; possible D gene TRBD2, 6 bases. CDR3 length: 14 residues. Trimming pared 5 bases from V and 1 base from J, leaving 9 bases between. Germline CDR1 and CDR2: SNHLY and FYNNEI. The CDR3 DNA reads as TGTGCCAGCAGTCGACTAGTGGCCAAAAACATTCAGTACTTC. Translating it yields CASSRLVAKNIQYF. The whole variable domain, filled in from reference TRBV2 and TRBJ2-4, reads EPEVTQTPSHQVTQMGQEVILRCVPISNHLYFYWYRQILGQKVEFLVSFYNNEISEKSEIFDDQFSVERPDGSNFTLKIRSTKLEDSAMYFCASSRLVAKNIQYFGAGTRLSVL.

This clone was seen only once. The chain has TRBV12-3 or TRBV12-4 and TRBJ2-3; D possibly corresponds to TRBD1 (6 bases). Trimming took off 6 bases at V and 2 bases at J, with 9 bases between the two ends. The length of the CDR3 is 13 residues. CDR3 loop: CASRRDITDTQYF. The CDR3 DNA follows: TGTGCCAGCAGAAGGGACATCACAGATACGCAGTATTTT.

This rearrangement joins TRBV5-1 to TRBJ2-2, with 13 nucleotides matching TRBD2. The V gene's germline CDR1 is SGHRS and CDR2 YFSETQ. V gave up 5 bases and J gave up 6 bases; unmatched junction bases: 4. This CDR3 contains 15 residues. The CDR3 loop reads CASRLAGGSPGELFF. CDR3 nucleotide sequence: TGCGCCAGCAGACTAGCGGGGGGGTCCCCCGGGGAGCTGTTTTTT.

V and J are TRBV19 and TRBJ2-7; D possibly corresponds to TRBD1 (5 bases). Trimming left V 5 bases short and J 1 base short, with 12 bases between. The germline V gene encodes CDR1 LNHDA and CDR2 SQIVND (reference sequence). The length of the CDR3 is 14 residues. Here the CDR3 reads CASSGWGPSYEQYF. The CDR3 DNA sequence: TGTGCCAGTAGTGGATGGGGCCCTTCCTACGAGCAGTACTTC. The whole variable domain, filled in from reference TRBV19 and TRBJ2-7, reads DGGITQSPKYLFRKEGQNVTLSCEQNLNHDAMYWYRQDPGQGLRLIYYSQIVNDFQKGDIAEGYSVSREKKESFPLTVTSAQKNPTAFYLCASSGWGPSYEQYFGPGTRLTVT.

The chain joins TRBV5-1 to TRBJ2-3; tentatively, D is TRBD2 (5 bases). V lost 3 bases and J 5 bases, leaving 19 bases between the germline ends. CDR1 is SGHRS, CDR2 YFSETQ, per germline. This CDR3 has 16 amino acids. The CDR3 bases are TGCGCCAGCAGCTCGCCCTCCGTGGACTGGCGAGATACGCAGTATTTT. Translation gives CASSSPSVDWRDTQYF. Based on the CDR3 plus reference TRBV5-1 and TRBJ2-3, the full variable domain is KAGVTQTPRYLIKTRGQQVTLSCSPISGHRSVSWYQQTPGQGLQFLFEYFSETQRNKGNFPGRFSGRQFSNSRSEMNVSTLELGDSALYLCASSSPSVDWRDTQYFGPGTRLTVL.

This clone showed up just once. The J gene is TRBJ2-1, the V gene TRBV7-2, with 9 bases matching TRBD2. This CDR3 is built from 15 residues. With V trimmed by 5 bases and J by 7 bases, 9 bases remained unmatched. Germline V gives CDR1 SGHTA, CDR2 FQGNSA. The CDR3 loop is CASSVQRGAGNEQFF. The CDR3 nucleotides read TGTGCCAGCAGCGTCCAGCGGGGGGCGGGGAATGAGCAGTTCTTC.

The chain couples TRBV7-2 to TRBJ1-1; possibly TRBD1 for D (5 bases). Germline values: CDR1 SGHTA, CDR2 FQGNSA. This CDR3 is built from 14 residues. Between the trimmed V and J ends, which lost 4 bases and 1 base, there was a span of 10 bases. CDR3 DNA: TGTGCCAGCAGCTCTGGGGGGGAGAACACTGAAGCTTTCTTT. It codes for CASSSGGENTEAFF.